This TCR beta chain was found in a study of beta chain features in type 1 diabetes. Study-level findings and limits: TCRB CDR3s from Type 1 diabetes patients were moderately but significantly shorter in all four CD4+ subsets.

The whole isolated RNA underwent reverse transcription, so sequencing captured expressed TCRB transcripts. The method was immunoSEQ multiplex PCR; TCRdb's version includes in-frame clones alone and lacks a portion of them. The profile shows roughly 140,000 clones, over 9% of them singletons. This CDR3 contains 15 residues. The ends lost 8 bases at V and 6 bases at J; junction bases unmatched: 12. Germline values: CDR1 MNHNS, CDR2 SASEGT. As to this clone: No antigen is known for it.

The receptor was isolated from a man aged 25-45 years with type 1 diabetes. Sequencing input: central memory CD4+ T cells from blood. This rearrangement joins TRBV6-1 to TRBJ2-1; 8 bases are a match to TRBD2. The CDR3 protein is CASVTGLGVSNEQFF. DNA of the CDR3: TGTGCCAGCGTCACGGGACTAGGAGTTTCCAATGAGCAGTTCTTC.